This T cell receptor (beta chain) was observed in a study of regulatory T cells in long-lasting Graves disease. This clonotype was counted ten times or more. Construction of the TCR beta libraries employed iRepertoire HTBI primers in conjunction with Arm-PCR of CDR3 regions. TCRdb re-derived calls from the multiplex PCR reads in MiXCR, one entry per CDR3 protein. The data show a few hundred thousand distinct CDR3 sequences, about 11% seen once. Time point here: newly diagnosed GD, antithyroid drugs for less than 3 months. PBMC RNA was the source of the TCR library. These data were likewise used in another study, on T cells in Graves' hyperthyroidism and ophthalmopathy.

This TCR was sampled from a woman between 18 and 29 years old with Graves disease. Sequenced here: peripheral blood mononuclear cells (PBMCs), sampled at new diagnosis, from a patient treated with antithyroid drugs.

This CDR3 is CASTQQGHYGYTF. CDR3 coding DNA: TGTGCCAGCACCCAACAGGGGCACTATGGCTACACCTTC. The chain has TRBV2 and TRBJ1-2, with 7 bases that match TRBD1. The germline gives CDR1 SNHLY, CDR2 FYNNEI. The CDR3 spans 13 residues. V was clipped by 7 bases and J by 3 bases; unmatched bases: 5.